The rows below give T cell receptor beta chains drawn from one sample of a study of cytomegalovirus exposure and HLA in healthy donors. This table comes from immunoSEQ multiplex PCR, and its TCRdb copy is limited to in-frame clones, with some not included. Counted here are 95,000 to 150,000 clones, roughly 82% occurring once; the ten biggest clones make up about 3.7%. Input material: PBMCs. Receptors originate from a human donor in good health. Both conserved end residues are part of each CDR3. Fields, in order: D gene, clone size, J gene, V gene, CDR3 DNA, CDR3 protein. The D gene is left open where the match is weak. The size field is filled for only some rows; it gives once, few, many or a size class.

>-|-|TRBJ1-1|TRBV6-5
TGTGCCACTGGTCGGGGGAACACTGAAGCTTTCTTT
CATGRGNTEAFF
>-|-|TRBJ1-4|TRBV4-2
TGTGCCAGCAGCCAAGATCTTCTAAGTCGGGGGGCATTAGAAAAACTGTTTTTT
CASSQDLLSRGALEKLFF
>TRBD1|few|TRBJ2-3|TRBV7-9
TGTGCCAGCAGAGAAACCGGGACAGCTAGCACAGATACGCAGTATTTT
CASRETGTASTDTQYF
>-|-|TRBJ2-6|TRBV7-2
TGTGCCAGCAGCTTAGGCGGAACATCTGGGGCCAACGTCCTGACTTTC
CASSLGGTSGANVLTF
>-|-|TRBJ1-2|TRBV5-1
TGCGCCAGCAGCCAACAGGGCGCTTCCCATGGCTACACCTTC
CASSQQGASHGYTF
>-|-|TRBJ1-1|TRBV6-6
TGTGCCAGCAGTTCTACACACGCGGCCGTCGACACTGAAGCTTTCTTT
CASSSTHAAVDTEAFF
>TRBD1|-|TRBJ1-4|TRBV27
TGTGCCAGCAAACCCGGACAGGGGAGTGAAAAACTGTTTTTT
CASKPGQGSEKLFF
>-|-|TRBJ1-5|TRBV10-2
TGCGCCAGCAGTTTTAATCGACCCGAGGGCAATCAGCCCCAGCATTTT
CASSFNRPEGNQPQHF
>-|-|TRBJ2-2|TRBV2
TGTGCCAGCAGTGAGAGGGGGGGCCAGTTCACCGGGGAGCTGTTTTTT
CASSERGGQFTGELFF
>TRBD1|-|TRBJ1-5|TRBV10-3
TGTGCCATCAGTGGTGGGACAGTTAATCAGCCCCAGCATTTT
CAISGGTVNQPQHF
>-|-|TRBJ2-1|TRBV9
TGTGCCAGCAGCCCCCACGAGAACAATGAGCAGTTCTTC
CASSPHENNEQFF
>-|-|TRBJ1-5|TRBV19
TGTGCCAGTAGTACGTCGGATCGAGGGAATTTCCAGCCCCAGCATTTT
CASSTSDRGNFQPQHF
>TRBD2|-|TRBJ2-5|TRBV5-5
TGTGCCAGCAGCGCCACACCGGGACTAGGGGAGACCCAGTACTTC
CASSATPGLGETQYF
>TRBD1|-|TRBJ2-3|TRBV10-1
TGCGCCAGCAGAGAGGGACAGACCAGCACAGATACGCAGTATTTT
CASREGQTSTDTQYF
>-|-|TRBJ1-5|TRBV5-6
TGTGCCAGCAGCTTGTACGCGGCAGGGAGCAATCAGCCCCAGCATTTT
CASSLYAAGSNQPQHF
>TRBD2|-|TRBJ2-1|TRBV29-1
TGCAGCGTGACCCCGGGACTAGCGGGAGCGGGTGAGCAGTTCTTC
CSVTPGLAGAGEQFF